This entry concerns a single TCR beta chain. This entry belongs to a study of blood T cell repertoires in COVID-19. Authors' analysis steps: How many nucleated cells were present was estimated from reference gene primer amplification. Profiling relied on immunoSEQ multiplex PCR, and the TCRdb table lists in-frame clones only, not all of them. V and J calls and clone size are given by that table; D and trimming were obtained from the DNA. The sample yields some 370,000 clones, approximately 87% seen once. This CDR3 is built from 13 residues. Germline V gene sequence: CDR1 LGHDT, CDR2 YNNKEL (reference sequence). V was shortened by 4 bases and J by 2 bases, with 6 bases between the two germline ends.

The sample comprised peripheral blood. This clonotype was obtained from a woman in her 30s with COVID-19, enrolled during active disease. V usage is TRBV3-1 (or the pseudogene TRBV3-2) and J usage is TRBJ2-1; no clear D. The DNA for the CDR3 is TGTGCCAGCAGCCCCGGTCCCTACAATGAGCAGTTCTTC. It codes for CASSPGPYNEQFF.